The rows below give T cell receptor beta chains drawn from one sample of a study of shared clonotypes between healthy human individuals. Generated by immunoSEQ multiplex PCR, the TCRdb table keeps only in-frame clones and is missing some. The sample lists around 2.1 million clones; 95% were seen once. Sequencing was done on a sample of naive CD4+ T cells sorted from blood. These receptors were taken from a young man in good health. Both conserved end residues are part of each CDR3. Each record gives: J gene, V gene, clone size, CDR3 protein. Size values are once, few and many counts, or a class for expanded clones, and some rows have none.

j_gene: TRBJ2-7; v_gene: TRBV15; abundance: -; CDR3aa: CATSRDGLAGMKYF
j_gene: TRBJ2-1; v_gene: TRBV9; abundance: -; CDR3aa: CASSAPPSEQFF
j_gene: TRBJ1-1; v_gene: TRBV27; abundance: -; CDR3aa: CASSLSAANVNTEAFF
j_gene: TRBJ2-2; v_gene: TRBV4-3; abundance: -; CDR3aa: CASSQRRGARTGELFF
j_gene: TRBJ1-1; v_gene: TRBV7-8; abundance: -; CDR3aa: CASSLASPAEAFF
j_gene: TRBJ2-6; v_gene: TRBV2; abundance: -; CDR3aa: CASSSGANVLTF
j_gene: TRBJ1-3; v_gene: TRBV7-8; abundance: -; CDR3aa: CASRQGFLNTIYF
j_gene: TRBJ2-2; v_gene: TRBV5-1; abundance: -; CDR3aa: CASERGTNTGELFF
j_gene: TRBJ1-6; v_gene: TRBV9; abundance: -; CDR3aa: CASSVDRNSPLHF
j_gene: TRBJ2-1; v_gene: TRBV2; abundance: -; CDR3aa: CASRPPDYNEQFF
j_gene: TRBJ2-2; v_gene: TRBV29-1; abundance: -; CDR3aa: CSAGGTGGELFF
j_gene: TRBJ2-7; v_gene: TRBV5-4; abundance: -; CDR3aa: CASSSGGRVYEQYF
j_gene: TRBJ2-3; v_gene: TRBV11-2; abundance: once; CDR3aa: CASSLGGSTDTQYF
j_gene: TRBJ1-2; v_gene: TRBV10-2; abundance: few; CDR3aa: CASGDGSYGYTF
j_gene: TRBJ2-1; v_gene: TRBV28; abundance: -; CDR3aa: CASSPNIDPEQFF
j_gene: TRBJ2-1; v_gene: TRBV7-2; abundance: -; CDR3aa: CASRKGGVNHNEQFF
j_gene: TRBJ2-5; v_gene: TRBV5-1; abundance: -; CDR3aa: CASSPGAGGETQYF
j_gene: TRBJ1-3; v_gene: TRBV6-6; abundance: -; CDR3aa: CASSSWGGGNTIYF
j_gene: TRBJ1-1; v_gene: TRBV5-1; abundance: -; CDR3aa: CASSLDRDTEAFF
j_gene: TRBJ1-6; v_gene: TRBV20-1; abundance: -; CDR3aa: CSAKNNSPLHF
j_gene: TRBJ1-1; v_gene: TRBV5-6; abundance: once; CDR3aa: CASSLDTGRSFF
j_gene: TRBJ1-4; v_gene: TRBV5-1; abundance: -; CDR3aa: CASSLEGATNEKLFF
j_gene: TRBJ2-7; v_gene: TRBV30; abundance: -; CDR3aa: CAWSGRRSSYEQYF
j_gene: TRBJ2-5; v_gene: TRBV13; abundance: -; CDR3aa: CASSLRGGWETQYF
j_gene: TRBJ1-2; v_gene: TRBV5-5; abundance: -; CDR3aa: CASSLSTNYGYTF
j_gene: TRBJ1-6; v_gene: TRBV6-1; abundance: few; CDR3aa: CASSVLDTHNSPLHF
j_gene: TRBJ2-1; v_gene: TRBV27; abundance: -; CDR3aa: CASSPPLSGRFSEQFF
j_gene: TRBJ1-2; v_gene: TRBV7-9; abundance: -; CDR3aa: CASQGDYGYTF
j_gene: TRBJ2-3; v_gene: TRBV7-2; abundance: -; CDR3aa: CASSMGLSTDTQYF
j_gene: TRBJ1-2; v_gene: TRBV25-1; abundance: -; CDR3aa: CASRDSLYGYTF
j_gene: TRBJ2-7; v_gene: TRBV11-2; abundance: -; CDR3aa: CASSQAYEQYF
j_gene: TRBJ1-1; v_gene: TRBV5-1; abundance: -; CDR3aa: CASSPGPQNTEAFF
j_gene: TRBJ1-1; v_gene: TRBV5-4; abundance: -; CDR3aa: CASSQYQIRTEAFF
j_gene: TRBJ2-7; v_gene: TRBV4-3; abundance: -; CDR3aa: CASSLNKGYEQYF
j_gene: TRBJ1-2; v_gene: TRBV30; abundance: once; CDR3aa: CAWSASNPGQFYGYTF